The text below deals with one T cell receptor beta chain. Its antigen remains unidentified. No clone much larger than this one lies a single base away; base qualities are absent. The sample belongs to a study of blood T cell repertoires in COVID-19 (dated by TCRdb to 2019 to 2021). With regard to the full study: The collaborator samples originated in the United States, Italy and Spain and spanned the acute and convalescent phases of COVID-19. A de-identified subject ID, COVID-19 status, age in years and sex were almost always included in the sample metadata. The dataset comprised deeply sampled blood TCRbeta repertoires from subjects exposed to, actively infected with, or recovered from COVID-19. A freely available public database, intended as a resource for researchers studying the immune response to SARS-CoV-2, is where the repertoires were released. Where HLA class I and class II types were available, the types were taken from metadata supplied by the sample provider, not from assay-based typing. The samples were drawn from two sources: the first 160 participants of the ongoing ImmuneRACE study, and fewer than 1,500 subjects contributed by 6 global collaborators. The material from the prospective study consisted of cDNA or gDNA derived from T cells, B-cell-depleted T cells, or PBMCs. The study at large found these results: The amount of clinical and demographic metadata varied by source and participant and was provided uncurated.

From the cysteine up to the phenylalanine, the CDR3 has a length of 15 residues. The kept DNA is CDR3 alone, 45 bases in frame from the first base. A distance of 12 bases separates the germline ends of V and J, which lose 6 bases and 0 bases respectively. For CDR1 and CDR2, the germline V gene lists SGHDT and YYEEEE. TCRbeta CDR3 regions were amplified from genomic DNA by means of the immunoSEQ Assay, a bias-controlled multiplex PCR. The published analysis was carried out like this. The number of nucleated cells in each sample was estimated from the amplification of reference gene primers within the assay. To quantify the absolute abundance of each unique TCRbeta CDR3 rearrangement, sequence reads were collapsed and filtered. Productive Simpson clonality was computed per sample as the square root of Simpson's diversity index over productive rearrangements. TCRdb retrieved this table from immuneACCESS and kept in-frame rearrangements only. Not all clones are present; in checked studies, unresolved V genes account for under half, and no reason is known for the remainder. V, J and clone size reflect that table, while D and trimming were determined from the DNA. This sample has approximately 210,000 clones in its table, and less than 90% of those were observed once. Of the sample, about 10% is held by the ten largest clones.

One collaborating source in Seattle enrolled patients while the patients were actively infected and followed the patients over time throughout the course of disease. The collaborating institutions used their own protocols to collect whole blood in K2EDTA tubes. For TCRbeta analysis, collaborators shipped samples as frozen whole blood, isolated PBMCs, or DNA extracted from either of those sample types. This sequence uses TRBV5-6 and TRBJ2-2; D gene: possibly TRBD1, on 6 matching bases. The clonotype originates from a woman older than 75 with COVID-19, enrolled during active disease. Material: peripheral blood. CDR3 region: CASTTGHPNTGELFF. The nucleotide sequence is TGTGCCAGCACCACGGGACACCCGAACACCGGGGAGCTGTTTTTT.